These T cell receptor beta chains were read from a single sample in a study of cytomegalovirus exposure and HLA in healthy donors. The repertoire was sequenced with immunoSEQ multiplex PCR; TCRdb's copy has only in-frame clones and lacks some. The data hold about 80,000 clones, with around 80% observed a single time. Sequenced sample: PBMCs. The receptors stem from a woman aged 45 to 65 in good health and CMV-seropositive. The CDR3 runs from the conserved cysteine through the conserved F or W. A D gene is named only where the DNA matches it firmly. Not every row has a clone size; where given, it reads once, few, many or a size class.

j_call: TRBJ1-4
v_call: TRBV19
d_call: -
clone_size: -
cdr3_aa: CASSRLGKLFF
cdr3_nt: TGTGCCAGTAGTCGACTCGGAAAACTGTTTTTT

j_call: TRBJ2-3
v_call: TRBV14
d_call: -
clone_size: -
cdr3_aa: CASSQDLRRVTDTQYF
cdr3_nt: TGTGCCAGCAGCCAAGATCTCCGGCGGGTTACAGATACGCAGTATTTT

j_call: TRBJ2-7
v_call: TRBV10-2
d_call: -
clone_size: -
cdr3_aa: CASSEFSIGSVEQYF
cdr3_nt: TGCGCCAGCAGTGAGTTCAGTATCGGGTCGGTCGAGCAGTACTTC

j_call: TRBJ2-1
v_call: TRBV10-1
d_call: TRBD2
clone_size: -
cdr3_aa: CASSARTGLAGGLYNEQFF
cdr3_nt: TGCGCCAGCAGTGCTCGAACCGGACTAGCGGGGGGGCTCTACAATGAGCAGTTCTTC

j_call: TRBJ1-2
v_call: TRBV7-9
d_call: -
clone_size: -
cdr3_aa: CSSSPGLYGYTF
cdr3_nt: TGTTCCAGCAGCCCGGGACTCTATGGCTACACCTTC

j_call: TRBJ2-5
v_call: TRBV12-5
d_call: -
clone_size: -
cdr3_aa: CASGLVRGETQYF
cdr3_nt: TGTGCTAGTGGTTTGGTACGAGGGGAGACCCAGTACTTC

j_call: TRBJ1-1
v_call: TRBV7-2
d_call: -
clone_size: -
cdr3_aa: CASSPPSSWRNTEAFF
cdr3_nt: TGTGCCAGCAGCCCCCCTAGTTCTTGGCGTAACACTGAAGCTTTCTTT

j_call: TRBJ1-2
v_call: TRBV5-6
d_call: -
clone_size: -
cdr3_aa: CASSLVEGPGYTF
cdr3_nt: TGTGCCAGCAGCTTGGTCGAGGGCCCGGGCTACACCTTC

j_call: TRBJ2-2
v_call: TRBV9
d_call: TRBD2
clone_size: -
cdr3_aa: CASSVSSGRGTGELFF
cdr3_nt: TGTGCCAGCAGCGTTTCTTCCGGGAGGGGCACCGGGGAGCTGTTTTTT

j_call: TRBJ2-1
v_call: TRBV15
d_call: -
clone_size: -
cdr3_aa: CATSRADEQFF
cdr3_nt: TGTGCCACCAGCAGAGCCGATGAGCAGTTCTTC

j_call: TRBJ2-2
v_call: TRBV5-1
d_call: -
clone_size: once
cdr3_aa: CASSLLQGTTGELFF
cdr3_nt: TGCGCCAGCAGCTTGCTACAGGGTACCACCGGGGAGCTGTTTTTT

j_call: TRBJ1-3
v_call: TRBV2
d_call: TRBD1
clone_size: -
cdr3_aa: CASSVRQGASGNTIYF
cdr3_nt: TGTGCCAGCAGTGTAAGACAGGGGGCCTCTGGAAACACCATATATTTT

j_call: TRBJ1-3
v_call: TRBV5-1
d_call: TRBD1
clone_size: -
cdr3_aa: CASSLQGFGNTIYF
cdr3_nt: TGCGCCAGCAGCCTACAGGGGTTTGGGAACACCATATATTTT

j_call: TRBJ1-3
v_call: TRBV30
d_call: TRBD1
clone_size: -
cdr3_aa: CAWGMSSSHRGSGNTIYF
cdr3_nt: TGTGCCTGGGGGATGTCCTCCTCACACAGGGGCTCTGGAAACACCATATATTTT